These 3 T cell receptor beta chains were all obtained from the same sample, sequenced in a study of blood T cell repertoires in COVID-19 (dated by TCRdb to 2018 to 2020). Receptor libraries were prepared by the immunoSEQ multiplex PCR assay. The source is immuneACCESS, and TCRdb retained only in-frame sequences with V and J called. Part of the clones is not carried over; for the studies checked, unresolved V genes explain less than half of this, and the remainder is unexplained. Present in this sample are over 110,000 clones, 84% of which were seen just once. The ten largest make up 4.5% to 5.5% of the sample. Sequenced: PBMCs or T cells enriched from blood (not recorded which). The receptors stem from a man aged 40-55 years with acute COVID-19.

The chain uses TRBV5-8 and TRBJ1-6; D uncertain. The V gene's germline CDR1 is SGHTS and CDR2 YDEGEE. V was shortened by 4 bases and J by 3 bases, with 5 bases between the two germline ends. The CDR3 loop spans 13 amino acids. The CDR3 nucleotides are TGTGCCAGCAGCCAGGACTATAATTCACCCCTCCACTTT. Protein product: CASSQDYNSPLHF. Combining the CDR3 with reference TRBV5-8 and TRBJ1-6 gives the whole variable domain EAGVTQSPTHLIKTRGQQATLRCSPISGHTSVYWYQQALGLGLQFLLWYDEGEERNRGNFPPRFSGRQFPNYSSELNVNALELEDSALYLCASSQDYNSPLHFGNGTRLTVT.

The rearrangement links TRBV4-1 to TRBJ1-1, with TRBD1 as a possible D gene (5 bases). V gave up 2 bases and J gave up 8 bases, with 18 bases separating them. The CDR3 runs 15 residues. From germline, CDR1 is MGHRA and CDR2 YSYEKL. This CDR3 is CASSQSRAGSGEAFF. The DNA of the CDR3 is TGCGCCAGCAGCCAATCTAGGGCAGGGTCAGGCGAAGCTTTCTTT.

The CDR3 region has the DNA TGTGCCAGCAGCCCTCGGGACAGTGAGCCCTACAATGAGCAGTTCTTC. Translated: CASSPRDSEPYNEQFF. This chain joins TRBV7-9 and TRBJ2-1, with TRBD1 matching 7 bases. The CDR3 contains 16 residues. Germline CDR1 reads SEHNR; CDR2 reads FQNEAQ (reference sequence). Trimming took 5 bases from V and 2 from J; bases not matched to a gene: 9.